The clone carrying this TCR beta chain was detected many times. This sample is part of a study of blood T cell repertoires in COVID-19. Background on the study: Some COVID-19 samples were acute and others convalescent; all came from the United States, Italy and Spain. Sources were T cells, B-cell-depleted T cells, or PBMCs; the material itself was cDNA or gDNA.

Clones were read by immunoSEQ multiplex PCR, and TCRdb kept only the in-frame ones, dropping some. The sample includes nearly 110,000 clones, 60% to 80% of them seen just once. Per germline, CDR1 SEHNR and CDR2 FQNEAQ (reference sequence). V shed 8 bases and J 6 bases; nucleotides not matched to a gene: 10. CDR3 length equals 14 residues. Sequencing input: peripheral blood. The gene calls are TRBV7-9 and TRBJ2-3; 8 bases agree with TRBD2. The TCR sequence derives from a human donor with acute or convalescent COVID-19. The donor label of this sample is uncertain. CDR3 coding DNA: TGTGCCAGCGTCGGTGCGGGGGGCCGGGATACGCAGTATTTT. Amino acid sequence: CASVGAGGRDTQYF. Complete variable domain (other parts from reference TRBV7-9 and TRBJ2-3): DTGVSQNPRHKITKRGQNVTFRCDPISEHNRLYWYRQTLGQGPEFLTYFQNEAQLEKSRLLSDRFSAERPKGSFSTLEIQRTEQGDSAMYLCASVGAGGRDTQYFGPGTRLTVL.